These T cell receptor beta chains were read from a single sample in a study of CD8 T cells in Susac syndrome. TCRdb called the immunoSEQ multiplex PCR reads again in MiXCR, with one record for every CDR3 protein. The data hold some 240,000 distinct CDR3 sequences, with 90% to 97% observed a single time. The material sequenced was CD4+ T cells from PBMCs. These TCRs come from a human donor with Susac syndrome. Both conserved end residues are part of each CDR3. D genes are given only for firm matches. The size entry is marked missing in some rows and otherwise reads once, few, many or a size class.

V,D,size,J,CDR3,DNA
TRBV30,.,.,TRBJ1-1,CAWNQGRSTEAFF,TGTGCCTGGAATCAGGGGCGATCTACTGAAGCTTTCTTT
TRBV12-3/TRBV12-4,.,once,TRBJ2-5,CASSWERQETQYF,TGTGCCAGCAGTTGGGAGCGTCAAGAGACCCAGTACTTC
TRBV6-5,TRBD1,.,TRBJ1-1,CASRRDRDTEAFF,TGTGCCAGCAGACGAGACAGGGACACTGAAGCTTTCTTT
TRBV5-1,.,.,TRBJ2-1,CASRRSPGDNEQFF,TGCGCCAGCAGGAGATCCCCAGGCGACAATGAGCAGTTCTTC
TRBV30,.,.,TRBJ2-7,CAWSVWTRTPLREQYF,TGTGCCTGGAGTGTATGGACGAGGACACCGTTAAGGGAGCAGTACTTC
TRBV29-1,.,.,TRBJ1-1,CSVLLRVANTEAFF,TGCAGCGTCCTTCTCCGGGTGGCGAACACTGAAGCTTTCTTT
TRBV7-2,.,.,TRBJ2-1,CASSLTSRWGEQFF,TGTGCCAGCAGCCTTACTAGCAGGTGGGGTGAGCAGTTCTTC
TRBV7-8,TRBD1,.,TRBJ1-1,CASSRGDRVRNTEAFF,TGTGCCAGCTCCAGAGGGGACAGGGTCCGGAACACTGAAGCTTTCTTT
TRBV20-1,.,.,TRBJ2-1,CSANPGRHNEQFF,TGCAGTGCTAACCCAGGGAGACACAATGAGCAGTTCTTC
TRBV7-3,.,.,TRBJ2-7,CASSLTGFEQYF,TGTGCCAGCAGCTTAACCGGTTTCGAGCAGTACTTC
TRBV27,.,.,TRBJ2-1,CASSLYSGLTYNEQFF,TGTGCCAGCAGTTTATACTCAGGGCTCACTTACAATGAGCAGTTCTTC
TRBV15,.,.,TRBJ1-3,CATERGSSGNTIYF,TGTGCCACCGAACGGGGGTCCTCAGGAAACACCATATATTTT
TRBV7-9,.,.,TRBJ2-5,CASSHHPPIQETQYF,TGTGCCAGCAGCCATCATCCTCCAATCCAAGAGACCCAGTACTTC
TRBV12-3/TRBV12-4,.,once,TRBJ2-1,CASSLSAQQFF,TGTGCCAGCAGTTTGTCGGCACAGCAGTTCTTC
TRBV5-4,TRBD1,.,TRBJ2-5,CASSPSGTEGTQYF,TGTGCCAGCAGCCCCTCCGGGACAGAGGGGACCCAGTACTTC
TRBV29-1,TRBD1,.,TRBJ2-7,CSVARGQNTYEQYF,TGCAGCGTTGCCCGGGGACAGAATACCTACGAGCAGTACTTC
TRBV24-1,.,.,TRBJ2-7,CATSDRRRGQRSYEQYF,TGTGCCACCAGTGATAGACGGAGGGGGCAGAGGTCCTACGAGCAGTACTTC
TRBV11-2,.,.,TRBJ2-5,CASSARAGQETQYF,TGTGCCAGCAGCGCTCGGGCAGGCCAAGAGACCCAGTACTTC
TRBV7-2,.,.,TRBJ2-6,CASSRANFAGANVLTF,TGTGCCAGCAGCCGTGCAAATTTCGCGGGGGCCAACGTCCTGACTTTC
TRBV5-1,TRBD1,.,TRBJ2-3,CASSDRVSTDTQYF,TGCGCCAGCAGCGACAGGGTTAGCACAGATACGCAGTATTTT
TRBV4-1,.,.,TRBJ1-5,CASSQGSPQQPQHF,TGCGCCAGCAGCCAGGGTTCTCCGCAACAGCCCCAGCATTTT
TRBV19,TRBD1,.,TRBJ2-5,CASSPISGTVGPGSTQYF,TGTGCCAGTAGTCCAATATCGGGGACAGTCGGCCCAGGTTCGACCCAGTACTTC
TRBV15,.,.,TRBJ2-1,CATSRELQSYNEQFF,TGTGCCACCAGCAGAGAGCTACAGAGCTACAATGAGCAGTTCTTC
TRBV28,.,.,TRBJ1-1,CASLTTNTEAFF,TGTGCCAGCCTTACTACGAACACTGAAGCTTTCTTT
TRBV7-2,.,.,TRBJ2-5,CASSSVRATQYF,TGTGCCAGCAGCTCGGTAAGGGCGACCCAGTACTTC
TRBV30,TRBD1,.,TRBJ1-1,CAWSRPGQGAWTEAFF,TGTGCCTGGAGTAGACCGGGACAGGGGGCATGGACTGAAGCTTTCTTT
TRBV4-1,.,once,TRBJ2-7,CASSRRATGFYEQYF,TGCGCCAGCAGCCGAAGGGCGACAGGTTTCTACGAGCAGTACTTC
TRBV20-1,TRBD2,.,TRBJ2-1,CSAIRTSGRKDEQFF,TGCAGTGCTATCCGGACTAGCGGGAGGAAGGATGAGCAGTTCTTC
TRBV19,.,.,TRBJ1-1,CASTQGAGKNTEAFF,TGTGCCAGTACCCAAGGGGCAGGGAAGAACACTGAAGCTTTCTTT
TRBV20-1,.,.,TRBJ2-1,CSTRGVEQFF,TGTTCAACTAGAGGAGTTGAGCAGTTCTTC
TRBV29-1,.,.,TRBJ1-1,CSATGNQRTEAFF,TGCAGCGCTACCGGCAATCAGAGAACTGAAGCTTTCTTT
TRBV25-1,.,.,TRBJ2-6,CASSVSGGPSGANVLTF,TGTGCCAGCAGTGTCTCGGGGGGCCCCTCTGGGGCCAACGTCCTGACTTTC
TRBV3-1,.,.,TRBJ2-7,CASSQGIVEQYF,TGTGCCAGCAGCCAAGGGATTGTCGAGCAGTACTTC
TRBV5-4,.,.,TRBJ1-2,CASSLEWLPGGYTF,TGTGCCAGCAGCTTGGAATGGCTACCTGGTGGCTACACCTTC
TRBV27,TRBD1,.,TRBJ1-5,CASSLSPDRASNQPQHF,TGTGCCAGCAGTTTATCCCCTGACAGGGCTAGCAATCAGCCCCAGCATTTT
TRBV3-1,.,.,TRBJ2-2,CASSPQEYTGELFF,TGTGCCAGCAGCCCCCAAGAGTACACCGGGGAGCTGTTTTTT
TRBV3-1,.,once,TRBJ2-4,CASSQVMGEIIQYF,TGTGCCAGCAGCCAAGTAATGGGAGAAATCATTCAGTACTTC
TRBV24-1,TRBD1,.,TRBJ2-1,CATSDRTGAYRDEQFF,TGTGCCACCAGTGACAGAACAGGGGCCTACCGCGATGAGCAGTTCTTC
TRBV30,TRBD1,once,TRBJ2-2,CAWSYRDRSNGELFF,TGTGCCTGGAGTTACCGGGACAGGTCAAACGGGGAGCTGTTTTTT
TRBV13,TRBD1,.,TRBJ2-2,CASSLGEGAVTGELFF,TGTGCCAGCAGCTTAGGCGAGGGGGCGGTCACCGGGGAGCTGTTTTTT
TRBV20-1,TRBD2,.,TRBJ2-3,CSASGPGLDATDTQYF,TGCAGTGCTAGCGGGCCTGGACTAGACGCCACAGATACGCAGTATTTT
TRBV27,.,.,TRBJ1-2,CASSLKIGPNYGYTF,TGTGCCAGCAGTTTAAAAATCGGCCCTAACTATGGCTACACCTTC